The 21 T cell receptor beta chains below come from one sample, sequenced in a study of T cells in Graves' hyperthyroidism and ophthalmopathy (dated by TCRdb to about 2019). The method was multiplex PCR. Sequencing instrument: Illumina HiSeq 2000. The TCR beta CDR3 regions were amplified from RNA transcripts. For the first round of RT-PCR on the TCR CDR3, the HTBI primer set was used together with the Qiagen OneStep RT-PCR kit. Clones were called with MiXCR by TCRdb after fastp trimmed the public reads at Q25, and only in-frame beta chains were retained. Rows with a matching CDR3 protein are joined into one entry that keeps the most common DNA and genes. The sample yields approximately 480,000 distinct CDR3 sequences; less than 25% were counted once. Together, the top ten hold about 30% of the sample. Sample: blood. Receptors originate from a man between 18 and 29 years old with Graves' hyperthyroidism.

In its sample, this clonotype was seen many times. V is TRBV6-1 and J is TRBJ1-2; D possibly corresponds to TRBD1 (6 bases). The CDR3 runs 12 residues. Germline CDR1 is MNHNS and CDR2 is SASEGT. V was pared by 9 bases and J by 5 bases, with 13 bases between. The CDR3: CARGGRGYGYTF. The CDR3, as DNA: TGTGCCAGGGGCGGCAGGGGTTATGGCTACACCTTC.

This chain connects TRBV4-1 to TRBJ1-5; 8 nucleotides line up with TRBD1. Losses at the gene ends were 3 bases for V and 7 bases for J; bases not matched to a gene: 8. Looked up from germline, CDR1 is MGHRA and CDR2 is YSYEKL. The CDR3 runs 15 residues. CDR3 loop: CASSQGRTGKQPQHF. Here the CDR3 DNA reads TGCGCCAGCAGCCAGGGGAGGACAGGGAAGCAGCCCCAGCATTTT.

This clonotype occurred many times. The chain carries TRBV12-3 or TRBV12-4 and TRBJ2-5; possibly TRBD1 for D (6 bases). Trimming removed 8 bases from V and 2 bases from J, with 12 bases in between. The CDR3 is 13 amino acids. The CDR3 DNA reads as TGTGCCAGCCAGGGGATCGGACAAGAGACCCAGTACTTC. Amino acids: CASQGIGQETQYF.

As concerns this clonotype: Since a much larger clone is just one base distant, this may be a read error. The gene calls are TRBV28 and TRBJ2-7; the D is unclear. The CDR3 totals 14 residues. Germline CDR1 reads MDHEN; CDR2 reads SYDVKM. The CDR3 bases are TGTTCCAGCAGTCCTACCACAGATTCCTACGAGCAGTACTTC. This gives the protein CSSSPTTDSYEQYF. Together with reference TRBV28 and TRBJ2-7, the CDR3 gives the full variable domain: DVKVTQSSRYLVKRTGEKVFLECVQDMDHENMFWYRQDPGLGLRLIYFSYDVKMKEKGDIPEGYSVSREKKERFSLILESASTNQTSMYLCSSSPTTDSYEQYFGPGTRLTVT.

In this sample, this clonotype turned up many times. J is TRBJ1-1 and V is TRBV19; D possibly corresponds to TRBD1 (5 bases). V was trimmed by 6 bases and J by 0 bases, leaving 11 bases between them. Germline CDR1 is LNHDA and CDR2 is SQIVND (reference sequence). The CDR3 has 14 residues. Here the CDR3 reads CASRRGTVNTEAFF. The CDR3 DNA is TGTGCCAGTAGGCGGGGGACTGTGAACACTGAAGCTTTCTTT.

The chain has TRBV24-1 and TRBJ2-3, with unresolved D. CDR1 and CDR2 from the germline V gene are KGHDR and SFDVKD. The CDR3 is 14 residues long. V was pared by 1 base and J by 0 bases, with 4 bases between. CDR3 sequence reads: CATSDLRSTDTQYF. Written as DNA, the CDR3 is TGTGCCACCAGTGATTTACGGAGCACAGATACGCAGTATTTT.

Only a few counts were recorded for this clonotype. This chain uses TRBV12-3 or TRBV12-4 with TRBJ2-5; D is ambiguous. This CDR3 spans 14 amino acids. The germline V and J ends were trimmed by 6 bases and 5 bases, with 16 bases remaining between them. The CDR3 DNA reads as TGTGCCAGCAGCTCAGGACCCGGGCGGGAGACCCAGTACTTC. Protein product: CASSSGPGRETQYF.

This rearrangement joins TRBV6-1 to TRBJ1-1, with a weak D call TRBD1 (5 bases). The CDR3 extends over 16 amino acids. Germline V gene sequence: CDR1 MNHNS, CDR2 SASEGT. V was cut by 1 base and J by 4 bases, with 16 bases left in between. CDR3 in amino acids: CASSEDLGTSGTEAFF. In DNA form, the CDR3 reads TGTGCCAGCAGTGAAGATCTTGGGACCTCGGGCACTGAAGCTTTCTTT.

This clonotype was seen repeatedly, ten times or more. This sequence joins TRBV12-3 or TRBV12-4 and TRBJ1-2; 9 bases are shared with TRBD1. CDR3 length: 13 residues. The J segment lost 6 bases and the V segment lost 1 base, leaving 0 bases of the junction unmatched. CDR3 residues: CASSLGTGDGYTF. The CDR3 coding sequence is TGTGCCAGCAGTTTAGGGACAGGGGATGGCTACACCTTC.

This clonotype has just a few counts. The genes are TRBV28 and TRBJ2-2; no firm D call. The germline V gene encodes CDR1 MDHEN and CDR2 SYDVKM. V was pared by 2 bases and J by 6 bases, with 7 bases between. The CDR3 totals 13 residues. CDR3 region: CASSLKYSGELFF. Written as DNA, the CDR3 is TGTGCCAGCAGTTTAAAATATTCCGGGGAGCTGTTTTTT.

This clonotype was recorded at least ten times. This chain connects TRBV12-3 or TRBV12-4 to TRBJ2-7, with 8 bases that match TRBD1. The trim removed 5 bases at V and 2 bases at J, leaving 8 bases unmatched. There are 15 residues in the CDR3. The CDR3 is CASSLRDRRPYEQYF. The DNA of the CDR3 is TGTGCCAGCAGTCTCCGGGACAGGCGTCCCTACGAGCAGTACTTC.

The chain recombines TRBV7-9 with TRBJ1-2; the D gene is possibly TRBD1 (5 bases). CDR3 length: 15 residues. V dropped 5 bases and J dropped 4 bases, with 17 bases sitting between them. The germline gives CDR1 SEHNR, CDR2 FQNEAQ (reference sequence). The CDR3 region is CASSRLRDGLYGYTF. The CDR3 DNA reads as TGTGCCAGCAGCCGTCTCCGGGACGGACTCTATGGCTACACCTTC. Full variable domain (missing parts from reference TRBV7-9 and TRBJ1-2): DTGVSQNPRHKITKRGQNVTFRCDPISEHNRLYWYRQTLGQGPEFLTYFQNEAQLEKSRLLSDRFSAERPKGSFSTLEIQRTEQGDSAMYLCASSRLRDGLYGYTFGSGTRLTVV.

This clonotype was observed many times. The chain carries TRBV6-5 and TRBJ2-7, with D tentatively TRBD2 (5 bases). V shed 0 bases and J shed 6 bases, with 9 bases lying between them. CDR1 is MNHEY and CDR2 is SVGAGI in the germline V gene. The CDR3 is made up of 13 amino acids. The CDR3 sequence is CASSYSGRGEQYF. CDR3 DNA: TGTGCCAGCAGTTACTCAGGGAGAGGCGAGCAGTACTTC.

Many counts were recorded for this clonotype. The V gene is TRBV27, the J gene TRBJ2-5; TRBD2 matches at 9 bases. V shed 6 bases, J shed 5 bases, and the junction held 10 bases outside the gene matches. In germline, CDR1 is MNHEY, CDR2 SMNVEV (reference sequence). The CDR3 totals 15 residues. Here the CDR3 reads CASRRAGGSRETQYF. As DNA, the CDR3 is TGTGCCAGCAGGCGGGCGGGGGGGAGTCGGGAGACCCAGTACTTC.

The sample holds many counts of this clonotype. The chain combines TRBV6-5 with TRBJ2-2, with 8 bases matching TRBD2. V shed 2 bases, J shed 6 bases, and the junction held 5 bases outside the gene matches. CDR3 size: 15 residues. Germline V gene lookup returns CDR1 MNHEY and CDR2 SVGAGI. CDR3 sequence: CASSYRVAGSGELFF. For the CDR3, the DNA is TGTGCCAGCAGTTACCGGGTAGCGGGGTCCGGGGAGCTGTTTTTT.

This clonotype occurred many times. This sequence joins TRBV4-1 and TRBJ1-5, with D unclear. V was trimmed by 0 bases and J by 2 bases, leaving 5 bases between them. Germline V lookup: CDR1 MGHRA, CDR2 YSYEKL. The CDR3 runs to 14 residues. The chain's CDR3 is CASSQEGRNQPQHF. The CDR3 DNA follows: TGCGCCAGCAGCCAAGAAGGTCGCAATCAGCCCCAGCATTTT.

The rearrangement links TRBV5-1 to TRBJ2-2; D ambiguous. The CDR3 contains 15 residues. V was pared by 9 bases and J by 1 base, with 16 bases between. Germline CDR1 and CDR2: SGHRS and YFSETQ. DNA of the CDR3: TGCGCCACCTACCCGATTCCGGAGAACACCGGGGAGCTGTTTTTT. This codes for CATYPIPENTGELFF.

This clonotype was counted many times. The rearrangement joins TRBV2 to TRBJ2-7; 9 nucleotides agree with TRBD1. The J segment lost 3 bases and the V segment lost 6 bases, leaving 9 bases of the junction unmatched. CDR1 SNHLY and CDR2 FYNNEI come from the germline V gene. The CDR3 length is 15 residues. CDR3 sequence (DNA): TGTGCCAGCAGGGACAGGGGCCCAGGGGTCTACGAGCAGTACTTC. Residues: CASRDRGPGVYEQYF. The variable domain in full, completed from reference TRBV2 and TRBJ2-7, reads EPEVTQTPSHQVTQMGQEVILRCVPISNHLYFYWYRQILGQKVEFLVSFYNNEISEKSEIFDDQFSVERPDGSNFTLKIRSTKLEDSAMYFCASRDRGPGVYEQYFGPGTRLTVT.

This clonotype came up a few times. The rearrangement links TRBV11-1 to TRBJ2-2; TRBD1 matches 7 bases. Germline CDR1 is SGHAT and CDR2 is FQDESV (reference sequence). This CDR3 comprises 16 residues. V gave up 1 base and J gave up 4 bases; unmatched junction bases: 6. The DNA of the CDR3 is TGTGCCAGCAGCTTAGAGTTACGACAGGGCACCGGGGAGCTGTTTTTT. Amino acids: CASSLELRQGTGELFF.

This clonotype was found many times. V is TRBV19 and J is TRBJ1-5; D possibly corresponds to TRBD1 (6 bases). This CDR3 is built from 15 residues. CDR1 is LNHDA, CDR2 SQIVND, per germline (reference sequence). Trimming cost V 7 bases and J 3 bases, with 16 bases left between them. The CDR3 DNA reads TGTGCCAGTACTCAAAGCGACAGGACCAATCAGCCCCAGCATTTT. Translating it yields CASTQSDRTNQPQHF.

This clonotype occurred many times. The chain is built from TRBV19 and TRBJ1-5, with D hard to call. Germline V gives CDR1 LNHDA, CDR2 SQIVND (reference sequence). Trimming stripped 7 bases from V and 0 bases from J, with 13 bases between. The CDR3 is 15 amino acids. The CDR3 here is CASNGRTYSNQPQHF. As DNA, the CDR3 is TGTGCCAGTAACGGTCGGACCTATAGCAATCAGCCCCAGCATTTT.